The clone carrying this T cell receptor beta chain was counted between two and nine times. The antigen is unknown. The data originate from a study of blood T cells in healthy people across ages. Study results and limitations: Changes in expanded clonotypes were possibly confounded, as the CMV status of donors was unknown.

V lost 5 bases to trimming and J lost 6 bases, with 11 bases between them. This CDR3 has 12 residues. Germline lookup yields CDR1 DFQATT and CDR2 SNEGSKA (reference sequence). Primers used in a second PCR of about 7 to 12 cycles were a sample-barcoded 5' primer and a J-beta primer mix. TCRdb reprocessed the 5' RACE reads with MiXCR, giving one entry per CDR3 protein. The data hold about 1.4 million distinct CDR3 sequences, with approximately 59% observed a single time. This chain links TRBV20-1 with TRBJ1-5; D call uncertain. Sequencing input: blood. The source of this sequence is a man aged 18 to 35 in good health. The CDR3 nucleotides read TGCAGTGCTCTCTTAGGCGGTCAGCCCCAGCATTTT. As protein: CSALLGGQPQHF.